This T cell receptor beta chain was observed in a study of technical replicates of blood from several donors. There are 16 residues in the CDR3. The trim removed 4 bases at V and 4 bases at J, leaving 9 bases unmatched. CDR1 SNHLY and CDR2 FYNNEI come from the germline V gene. Profiled with immunoSEQ multiplex PCR; TCRdb holds only in-frame clones, not every one. This table has over 70,000 clones, roughly 94% appearing once. The TCR originated in a human donor in good health. The genes are TRBV2 and TRBJ1-3, with 8 bases aligning to TRBD1. Specimen: T cells isolated from PBMCs. The CDR3 DNA is TGTGCCAGCAGTGGGTCGACAGGGGCTTTCGGAAACACCATATATTTT. This gives the protein CASSGSTGAFGNTIYF.